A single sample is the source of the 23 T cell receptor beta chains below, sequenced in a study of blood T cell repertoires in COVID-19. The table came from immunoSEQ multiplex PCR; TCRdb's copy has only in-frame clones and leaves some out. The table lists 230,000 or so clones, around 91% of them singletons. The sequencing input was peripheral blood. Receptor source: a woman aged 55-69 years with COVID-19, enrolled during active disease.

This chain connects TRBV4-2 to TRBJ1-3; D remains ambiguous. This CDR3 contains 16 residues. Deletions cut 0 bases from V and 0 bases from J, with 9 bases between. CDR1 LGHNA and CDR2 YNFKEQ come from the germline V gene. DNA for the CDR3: TGTGCCAGCAGCCAAGAAGCCGGGAGCTCTGGAAACACCATATATTTT. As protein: CASSQEAGSSGNTIYF.

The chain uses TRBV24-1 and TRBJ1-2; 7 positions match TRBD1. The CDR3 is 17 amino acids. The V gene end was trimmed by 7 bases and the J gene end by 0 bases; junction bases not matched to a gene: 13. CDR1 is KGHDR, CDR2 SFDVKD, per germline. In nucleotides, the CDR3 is TGTGCCACCAGGCCCGGGACAGTCCCTGTGCCTAACTATGGCTACACCTTC. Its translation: CATRPGTVPVPNYGYTF.

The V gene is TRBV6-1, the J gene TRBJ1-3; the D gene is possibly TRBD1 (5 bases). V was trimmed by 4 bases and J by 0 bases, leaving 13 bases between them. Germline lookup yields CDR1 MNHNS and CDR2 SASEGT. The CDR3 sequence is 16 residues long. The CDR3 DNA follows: TGTGCCAGCAGTGCGGGACGGGAGCACTCTGGAAACACCATATATTTT. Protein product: CASSAGREHSGNTIYF.

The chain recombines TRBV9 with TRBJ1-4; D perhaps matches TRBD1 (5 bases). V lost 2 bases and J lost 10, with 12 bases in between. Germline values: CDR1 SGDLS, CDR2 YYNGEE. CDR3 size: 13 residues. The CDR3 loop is CASSVETQGKLFF. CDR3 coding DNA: TGTGCCAGCAGCGTGGAGACCCAGGGAAAACTGTTTTTT.

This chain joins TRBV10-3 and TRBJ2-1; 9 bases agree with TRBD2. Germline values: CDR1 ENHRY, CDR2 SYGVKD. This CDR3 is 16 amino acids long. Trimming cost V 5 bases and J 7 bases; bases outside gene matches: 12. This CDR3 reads CAISTLAGNIQNEQFF. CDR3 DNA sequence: TGTGCCATCAGTACCCTAGCGGGGAATATACAGAATGAGCAGTTCTTC.

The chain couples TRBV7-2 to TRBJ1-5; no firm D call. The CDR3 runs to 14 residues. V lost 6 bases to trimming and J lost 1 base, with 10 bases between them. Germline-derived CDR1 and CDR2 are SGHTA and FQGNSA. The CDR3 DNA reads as TGTGCCAGCAGTCCTAACCCCAGCAATCAGCCCCAGCATTTT. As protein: CASSPNPSNQPQHF.

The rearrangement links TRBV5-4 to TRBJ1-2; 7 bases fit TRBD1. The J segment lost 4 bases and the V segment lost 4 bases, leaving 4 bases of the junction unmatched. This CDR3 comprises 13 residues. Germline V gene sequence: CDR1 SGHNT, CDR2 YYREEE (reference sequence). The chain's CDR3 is CASSQTGTYGYTF. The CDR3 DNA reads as TGTGCCAGCAGCCAGACAGGGACCTATGGCTACACCTTC.

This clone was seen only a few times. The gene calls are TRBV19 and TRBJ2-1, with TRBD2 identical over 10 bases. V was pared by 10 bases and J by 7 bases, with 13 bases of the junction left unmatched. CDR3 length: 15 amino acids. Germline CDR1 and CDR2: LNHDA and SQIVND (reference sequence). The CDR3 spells CATLATSGGGNEQFF. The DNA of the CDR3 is TGTGCCACCCTAGCGACGAGCGGGGGGGGGAATGAGCAGTTCTTC. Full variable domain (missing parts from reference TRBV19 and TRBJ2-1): DGGITQSPKYLFRKEGQNVTLSCEQNLNHDAMYWYRQDPGQGLRLIYYSQIVNDFQKGDIAEGYSVSREKKESFPLTVTSAQKNPTAFYLCATLATSGGGNEQFFGPGTRLTVL.

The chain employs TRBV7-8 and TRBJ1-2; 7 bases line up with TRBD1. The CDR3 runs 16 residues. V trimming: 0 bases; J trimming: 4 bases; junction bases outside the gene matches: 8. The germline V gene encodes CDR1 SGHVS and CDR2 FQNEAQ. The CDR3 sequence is CASSLAGTDITYGYTF. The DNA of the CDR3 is TGTGCCAGCAGCTTAGCGGGGACAGATATAACCTATGGCTACACCTTC.

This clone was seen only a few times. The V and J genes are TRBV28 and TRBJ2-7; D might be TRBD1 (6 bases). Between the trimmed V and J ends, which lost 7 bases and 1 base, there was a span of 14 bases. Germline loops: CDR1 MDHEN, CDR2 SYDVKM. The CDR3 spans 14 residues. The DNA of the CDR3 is TGTGCCAGCATCTACAGGGCCGGGTCCTACGAGCAGTACTTC. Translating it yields CASIYRAGSYEQYF.

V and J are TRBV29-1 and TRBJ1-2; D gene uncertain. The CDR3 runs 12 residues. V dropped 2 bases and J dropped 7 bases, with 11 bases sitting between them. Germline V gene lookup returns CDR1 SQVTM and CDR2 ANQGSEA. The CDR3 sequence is CSVESGRGGYTF. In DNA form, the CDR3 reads TGCAGCGTTGAAAGTGGCCGGGGTGGCTACACCTTC.

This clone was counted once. The DNA of the CDR3 is TGTGCCAGCAGCGTAGTGTCAGTTACTGAAGCTTTCTTT. Its translation: CASSVVSVTEAFF. The gene calls are TRBV9 and TRBJ1-1; no definite D call. CDR3 length equals 13 residues. V was trimmed by 0 bases and J by 5 bases, leaving 8 bases between them. Germline CDR1 reads SGDLS; CDR2 reads YYNGEE.

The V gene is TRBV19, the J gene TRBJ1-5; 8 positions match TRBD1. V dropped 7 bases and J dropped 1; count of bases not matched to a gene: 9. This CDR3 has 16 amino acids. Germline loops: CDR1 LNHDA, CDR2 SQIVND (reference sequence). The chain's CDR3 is CASKVDRDRSNQPQHF. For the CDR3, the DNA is TGTGCCAGTAAGGTGGACAGGGACAGAAGCAATCAGCCCCAGCATTTT.

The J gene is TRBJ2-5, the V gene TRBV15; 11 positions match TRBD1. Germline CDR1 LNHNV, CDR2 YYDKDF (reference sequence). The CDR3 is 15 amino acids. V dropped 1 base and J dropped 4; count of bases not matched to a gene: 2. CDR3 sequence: CATSRVGTGGETQYF. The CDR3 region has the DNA TGTGCCACCAGCAGAGTTGGGACAGGGGGAGAGACCCAGTACTTC.

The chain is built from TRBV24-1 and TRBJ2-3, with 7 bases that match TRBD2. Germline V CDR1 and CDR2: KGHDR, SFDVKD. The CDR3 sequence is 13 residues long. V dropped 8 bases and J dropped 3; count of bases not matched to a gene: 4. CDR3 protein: CATTAGETDTQYF. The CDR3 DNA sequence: TGTGCCACCACGGCGGGGGAGACAGATACGCAGTATTTT.

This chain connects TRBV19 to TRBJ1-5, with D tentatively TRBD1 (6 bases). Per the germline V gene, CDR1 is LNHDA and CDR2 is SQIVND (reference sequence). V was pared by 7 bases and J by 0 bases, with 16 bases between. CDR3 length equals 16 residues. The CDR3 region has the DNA TGTGCCAGTACCCTAGCCAGGGGTATTAGCAATCAGCCCCAGCATTTT. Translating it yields CASTLARGISNQPQHF.

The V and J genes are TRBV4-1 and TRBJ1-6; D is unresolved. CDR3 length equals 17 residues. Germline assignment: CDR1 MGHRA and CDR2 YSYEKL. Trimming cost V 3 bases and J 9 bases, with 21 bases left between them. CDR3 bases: TGCGCCAGCAGCCATACCTCAGGCACCGGGGAATCTTCACCCCTCCACTTT. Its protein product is CASSHTSGTGESSPLHF.

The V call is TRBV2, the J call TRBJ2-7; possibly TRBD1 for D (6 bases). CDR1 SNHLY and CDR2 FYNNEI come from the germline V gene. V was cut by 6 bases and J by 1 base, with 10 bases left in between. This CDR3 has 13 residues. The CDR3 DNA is TGTGCCAGCAGCCTGGACAGTTCCTACGAGCAGTACTTC. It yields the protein CASSLDSSYEQYF.

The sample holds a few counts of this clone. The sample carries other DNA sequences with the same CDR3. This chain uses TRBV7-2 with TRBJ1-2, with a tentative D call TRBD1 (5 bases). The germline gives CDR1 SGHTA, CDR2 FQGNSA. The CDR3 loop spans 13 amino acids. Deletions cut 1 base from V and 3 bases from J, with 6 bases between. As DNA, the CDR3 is TGTGCCAGCAGCTTAGGCAGGGACTATGGCTACACCTTC. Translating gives CASSLGRDYGYTF.

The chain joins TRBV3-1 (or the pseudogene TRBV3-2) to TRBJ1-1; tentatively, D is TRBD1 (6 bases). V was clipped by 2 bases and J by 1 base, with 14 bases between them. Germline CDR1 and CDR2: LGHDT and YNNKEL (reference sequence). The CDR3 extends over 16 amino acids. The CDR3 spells CASSQPGTFTNTEAFF. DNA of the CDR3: TGTGCCAGCAGCCAACCCGGGACATTTACGAACACTGAAGCTTTCTTT.

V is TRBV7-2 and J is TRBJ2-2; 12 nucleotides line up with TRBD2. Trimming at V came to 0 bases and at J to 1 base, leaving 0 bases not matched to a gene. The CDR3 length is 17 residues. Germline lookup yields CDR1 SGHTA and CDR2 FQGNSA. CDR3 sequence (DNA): TGTGCCAGCAGCTTAGCGGGACTAGCGGGGAACACCGGGGAGCTGTTTTTT. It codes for CASSLAGLAGNTGELFF.

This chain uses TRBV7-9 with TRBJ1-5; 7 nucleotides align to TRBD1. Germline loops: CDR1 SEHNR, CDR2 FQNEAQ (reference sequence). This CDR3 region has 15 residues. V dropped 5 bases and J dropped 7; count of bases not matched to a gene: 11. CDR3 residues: CASSDGTVEGQPQHF. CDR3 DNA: TGTGCCAGCAGCGACGGGACAGTCGAGGGACAGCCCCAGCATTTT.

The CDR3 sequence: CAIRTPGQGNTEAFF. The CDR3 DNA follows: TGTGCCATCAGAACCCCGGGACAGGGGAACACTGAAGCTTTCTTT. The chain employs TRBV10-3 and TRBJ1-1, with 9 positions matching TRBD1. Germline V gene lookup returns CDR1 ENHRY and CDR2 SYGVKD. The CDR3 length is 15 residues. The junction had 6 bases not matched to a gene; V was cut back by 6 bases and J by 1 base.